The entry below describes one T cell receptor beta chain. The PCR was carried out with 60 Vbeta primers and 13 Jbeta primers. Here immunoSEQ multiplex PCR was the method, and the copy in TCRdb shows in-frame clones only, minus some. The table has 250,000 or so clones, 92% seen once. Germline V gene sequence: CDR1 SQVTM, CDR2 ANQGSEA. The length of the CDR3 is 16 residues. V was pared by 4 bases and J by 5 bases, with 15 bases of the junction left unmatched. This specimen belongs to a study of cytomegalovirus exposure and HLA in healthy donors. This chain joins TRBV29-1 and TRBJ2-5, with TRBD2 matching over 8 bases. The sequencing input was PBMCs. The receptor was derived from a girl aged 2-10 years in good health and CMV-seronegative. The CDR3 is CSVVFTSGTWGETQYF. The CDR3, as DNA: TGCAGCGTTGTTTTCACTAGCGGCACCTGGGGGGAGACCCAGTACTTC.